This TCR beta chain was sequenced during a study of cytomegalovirus exposure and HLA in healthy donors. Primers for the PCR totalled 60 Vbeta and 13 Jbeta. The method was immunoSEQ multiplex PCR; TCRdb's version includes in-frame clones alone and lacks a portion of them. The repertoire consists of about 92,000 clones, with more than 65% occurring once and the leading ten covering approximately 1.1%. Study-level findings and limits: For most TCR sequences rarity was the rule, although some public TCRs occurred in many donors. In a later analysis, a missense DCLRE1C variant was linked to TCR beta V- and J-gene trimming.

This clone has more than one count but fewer than ten. The antigen remains unidentified. V was trimmed by 6 bases and J by 3 bases, leaving 10 bases between them. CDR1 MRHNA and CDR2 SNTAGT come from the germline V gene. This CDR3 contains 13 residues. This chain links TRBV6-4 with TRBJ2-3; D is possibly TRBD2 (6 bases). The source is a girl aged 2-15 years in good health and CMV-seropositive. Sequenced input: PBMCs. As DNA, the CDR3 is TGTGCCAGCAGCCTTAGCGGTACAGATACGCAGTATTTT. Residues: CASSLSGTDTQYF.